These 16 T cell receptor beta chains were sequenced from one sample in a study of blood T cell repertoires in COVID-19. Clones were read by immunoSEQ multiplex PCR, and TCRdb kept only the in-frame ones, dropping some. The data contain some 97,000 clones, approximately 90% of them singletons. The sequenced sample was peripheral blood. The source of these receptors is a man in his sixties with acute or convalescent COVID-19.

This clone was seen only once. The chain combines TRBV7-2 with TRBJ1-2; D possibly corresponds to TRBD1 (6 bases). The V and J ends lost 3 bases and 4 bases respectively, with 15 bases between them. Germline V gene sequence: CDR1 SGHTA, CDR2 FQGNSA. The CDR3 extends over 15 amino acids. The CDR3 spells CASSLSAGGGYGYTF. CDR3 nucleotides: TGTGCCAGCAGCTTGAGCGCGGGAGGGGGCTATGGCTACACCTTC.

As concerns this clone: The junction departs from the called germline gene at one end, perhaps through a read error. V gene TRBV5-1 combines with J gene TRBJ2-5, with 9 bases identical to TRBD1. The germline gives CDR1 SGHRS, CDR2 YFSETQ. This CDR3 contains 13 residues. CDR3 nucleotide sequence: TGCGCCAGCAGCGTAGACAACCGGGACAGGGTGGACTTC. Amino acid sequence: CASSVDNRDRVDF. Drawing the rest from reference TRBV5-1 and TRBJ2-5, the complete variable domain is KAGVTQTPRYLIKTRGQQVTLSCSPISGHRSVSWYQQTPGQGLQFLFEYFSETQRNKGNFPGRFSGRQFSNSRSEMNVSTLELGDSALYLCASSVDNRDRVDFGPGTRLLVL.

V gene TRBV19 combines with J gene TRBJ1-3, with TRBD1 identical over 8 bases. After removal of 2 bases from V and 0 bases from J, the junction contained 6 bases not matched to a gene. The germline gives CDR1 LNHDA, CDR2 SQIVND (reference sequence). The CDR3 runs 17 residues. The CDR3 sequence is CASSIHETGDSGNTIYF. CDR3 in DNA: TGTGCCAGTAGTATACATGAGACAGGGGACTCTGGAAACACCATATATTTT.

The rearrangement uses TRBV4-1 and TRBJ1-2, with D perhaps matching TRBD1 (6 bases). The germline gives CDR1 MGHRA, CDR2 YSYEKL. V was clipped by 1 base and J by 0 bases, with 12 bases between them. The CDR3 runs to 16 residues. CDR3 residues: CASSQGGQGTNYGYTF. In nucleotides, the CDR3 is TGCGCCAGCAGCCAAGGGGGGCAGGGGACTAACTATGGCTACACCTTC.

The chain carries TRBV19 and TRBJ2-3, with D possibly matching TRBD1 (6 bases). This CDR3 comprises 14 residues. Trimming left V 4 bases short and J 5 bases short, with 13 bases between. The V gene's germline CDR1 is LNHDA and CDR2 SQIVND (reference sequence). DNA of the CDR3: TGTGCCAGTAGTACTACAGGGATGGTAGATACGCAGTATTTT. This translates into CASSTTGMVDTQYF.

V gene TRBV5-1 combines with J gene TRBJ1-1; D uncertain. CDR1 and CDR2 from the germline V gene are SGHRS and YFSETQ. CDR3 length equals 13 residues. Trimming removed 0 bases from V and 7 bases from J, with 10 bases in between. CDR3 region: CASSLDPEGEAFF. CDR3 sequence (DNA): TGCGCCAGCAGCTTGGACCCGGAGGGTGAAGCTTTCTTT.

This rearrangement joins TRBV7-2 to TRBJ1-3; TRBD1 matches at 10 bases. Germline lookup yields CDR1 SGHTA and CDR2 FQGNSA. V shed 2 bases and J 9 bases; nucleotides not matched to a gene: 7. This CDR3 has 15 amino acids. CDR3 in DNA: TGTGCCAGCAGCTTAAGGGGACAGGGGTCGGGCACCATATATTTT. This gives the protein CASSLRGQGSGTIYF. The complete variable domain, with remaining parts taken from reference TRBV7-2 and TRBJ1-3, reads GAGVSQSPSNKVTEKGKDVELRCDPISGHTALYWYRQSLGQGLEFLIYFQGNSAPDKSGLPSDRFSAERTGGSVSTLTIQRTQQEDSAVYLCASSLRGQGSGTIYFGEGSWLTVV.

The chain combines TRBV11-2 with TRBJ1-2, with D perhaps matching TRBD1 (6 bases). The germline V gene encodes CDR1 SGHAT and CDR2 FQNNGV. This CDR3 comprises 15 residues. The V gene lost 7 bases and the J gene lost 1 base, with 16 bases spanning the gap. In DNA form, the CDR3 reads TGTGCCAGCAAACCCCAAACAGGGAGTAACTATGGCTACACCTTC. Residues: CASKPQTGSNYGYTF. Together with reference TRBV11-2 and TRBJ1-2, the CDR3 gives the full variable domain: EAGVAQSPRYKIIEKRQSVAFWCNPISGHATLYWYQQILGQGPKLLIQFQNNGVVDDSQLPKDRFSAERLKGVDSTLKIQPAKLEDSAVYLCASKPQTGSNYGYTFGSGTRLTVV.

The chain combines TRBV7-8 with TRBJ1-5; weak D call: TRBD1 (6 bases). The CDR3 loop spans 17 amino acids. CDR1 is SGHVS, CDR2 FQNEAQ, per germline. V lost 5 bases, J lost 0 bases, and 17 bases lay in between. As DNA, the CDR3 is TGTGCCAGCAGCCCGTTTCTGGGACACCCTAGCAATCAGCCCCAGCATTTT. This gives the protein CASSPFLGHPSNQPQHF.

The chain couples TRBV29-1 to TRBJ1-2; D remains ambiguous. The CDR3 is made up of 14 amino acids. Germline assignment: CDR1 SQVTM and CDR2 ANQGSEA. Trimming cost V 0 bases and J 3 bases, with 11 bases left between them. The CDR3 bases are TGCAGCGTTGAAGAAGCGGGGAGAGACTATGGCTACACCTTC. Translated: CSVEEAGRDYGYTF.

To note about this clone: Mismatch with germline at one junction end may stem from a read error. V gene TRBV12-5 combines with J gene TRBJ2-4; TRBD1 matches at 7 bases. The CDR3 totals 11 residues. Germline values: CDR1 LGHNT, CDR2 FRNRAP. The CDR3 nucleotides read TGTGCTAGTGGTTTGGGCCTAGACAGGGTCTTC. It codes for CASGLGLDRVF.

CDR3 sequence reads: CASSDNRGGNQPQHF. The CDR3 DNA follows: TGTGCCAGCAGTGACAATAGGGGAGGTAATCAGCCCCAGCATTTT. J is TRBJ1-5 and V is TRBV2; D is possibly TRBD1 (5 bases). The V and J ends lost 3 bases and 4 bases respectively, with 13 bases between them. There are 15 residues in the CDR3. Germline V gives CDR1 SNHLY, CDR2 FYNNEI.

The CDR3 nucleotides are TGTGCCAGCAGCCCCCAGGAGCCCAGGGGCACAGATACGCAGTATTTT. Protein product: CASSPQEPRGTDTQYF. The chain couples TRBV7-8 to TRBJ2-3, with a weak D call TRBD1 (5 bases). The CDR3 length is 16 residues. CDR1 is SGHVS and CDR2 is FQNEAQ in the germline V gene. Deletions cut 5 bases from V and 1 base from J, with 16 bases between.

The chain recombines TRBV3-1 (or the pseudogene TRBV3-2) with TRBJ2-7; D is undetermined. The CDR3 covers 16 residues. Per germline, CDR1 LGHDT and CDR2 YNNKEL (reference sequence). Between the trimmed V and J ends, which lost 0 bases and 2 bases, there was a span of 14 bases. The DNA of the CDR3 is TGTGCCAGCAGCCAAGAAGCCTCTATATTCCCCTACGAGCAGTACTTC. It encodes CASSQEASIFPYEQYF.

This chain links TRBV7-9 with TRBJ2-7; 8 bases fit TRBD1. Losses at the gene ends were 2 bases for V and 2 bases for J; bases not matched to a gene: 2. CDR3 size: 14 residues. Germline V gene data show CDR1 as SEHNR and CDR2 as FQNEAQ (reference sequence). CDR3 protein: CASSLQGATYEQYF. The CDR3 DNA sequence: TGTGCCAGCAGCTTACAGGGGGCAACCTACGAGCAGTACTTC.

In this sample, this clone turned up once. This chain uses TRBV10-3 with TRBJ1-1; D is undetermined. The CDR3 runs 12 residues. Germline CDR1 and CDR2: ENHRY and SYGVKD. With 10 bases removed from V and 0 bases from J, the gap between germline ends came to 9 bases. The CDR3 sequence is CATNAVNTEAFF. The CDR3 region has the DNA TGTGCCACCAACGCAGTGAACACTGAAGCTTTCTTT.